This TCR beta chain was obtained from a study of T cell responses to AZD1222 COVID-19 vaccine. Broader study findings: There were mostly white British donors and more females than males, and clonal diversity was possibly underestimated. Compared with day 0, the breadth and depth of the Spike-specific TCR repertoire rose significantly after two doses of AZD1222.

Note on this clone: Its specificity is not known.

Profiled with immunoSEQ multiplex PCR; TCRdb holds only in-frame clones, not every one. The sample lists about 96,000 clones, around 89% occurring once. The CDR3 totals 16 residues. V was trimmed by 0 bases and J by 0 bases, leaving 9 bases between them. Germline loops: CDR1 MNHNY, CDR2 SVGAGI (reference sequence). The sample here was peripheral blood, taken on day 0 of AZD1222 vaccination. The gene calls are TRBV6-6 and TRBJ1-5; no clear D gene. This TCR came from an adult in good health. The CDR3 reads CASSYSSAYSNQPQHF. CDR3 coding DNA: TGTGCCAGCAGTTACTCTTCGGCCTATAGCAATCAGCCCCAGCATTTT.